One sample yielded the 14 T cell receptor beta chains listed below, sequenced in a study of blood T cell repertoires in COVID-19. Sequencing was performed with immunoSEQ multiplex PCR; in TCRdb, only in-frame clones are kept and a portion is missing. The sample includes roughly 250,000 clones, 75% to 90% of them seen just once. Sequencing was done on a sample of PBMCs or T cells enriched from blood (not recorded which). Every receptor here comes from a woman in her thirties or forties who had been exposed to COVID-19.

V and J are TRBV7-2 and TRBJ1-4, with 7 bases aligning to TRBD1. The V and J ends lost 5 bases and 4 bases, in that order; junction bases with no gene match: 7. The V gene's germline CDR1 is SGHTA and CDR2 FQGNSA. This CDR3 contains 15 residues. The CDR3 region has the DNA TGTGCCAGCAGCCCCGCGGGACAGAGTAATGAAAAACTGTTTTTT. It translates to CASSPAGQSNEKLFF. The full variable domain, rest sourced from reference TRBV7-2 and TRBJ1-4, is GAGVSQSPSNKVTEKGKDVELRCDPISGHTALYWYRQSLGQGLEFLIYFQGNSAPDKSGLPSDRFSAERTGGSVSTLTIQRTQQEDSAVYLCASSPAGQSNEKLFFGSGTQLSVL.

V gene TRBV5-1 combines with J gene TRBJ1-4; D gene unclear. Germline CDR1 and CDR2: SGHRS and YFSETQ. CDR3 length equals 12 residues. Trimming removed 2 bases from V and 5 bases from J, with 4 bases in between. The CDR3 nucleotides are TGCGCCAGCAGCTTCGGGAATGAAAAACTGTTTTTT. Its protein is CASSFGNEKLFF.

The chain links TRBV6-2 or TRBV6-3 to TRBJ1-4; possibly TRBD1 for D (5 bases). The CDR3 extends over 12 amino acids. Germline lookup yields CDR1 MNHEY and CDR2 SVGEGT. The V gene lost 6 bases and the J gene lost 8 bases, with 10 bases spanning the gap. This CDR3 is CASSQTAEKLFF. The CDR3 nucleotides are TGTGCCAGCAGCCAGACAGCCGAAAAACTGTTTTTT.

The chain combines TRBV11-3 with TRBJ2-3, with 7 bases aligning to TRBD2. CDR3 length equals 16 residues. Trimming removed 2 bases from V and 3 bases from J; junction bases left unmatched: 8. The germline CDR1 and CDR2 sequences are SGHNT and YENEEA. CDR3 region: CASSLSLREFTDTQYF. CDR3 bases: TGTGCCAGCAGCTTAAGCTTGCGGGAGTTTACAGATACGCAGTATTTT.

V usage is TRBV6-5 and J usage is TRBJ1-5, with TRBD1 as a possible D gene (6 bases). In germline, CDR1 is MNHEY, CDR2 SVGAGI. This CDR3 spans 15 amino acids. V was pared by 6 bases and J by 1 base, with 13 bases between. CDR3 sequence (DNA): TGTGCCAGCAGCAAGACAGGCGACAGCAATCAGCCCCAGCATTTT. This encodes CASSKTGDSNQPQHF.

The V and J genes are TRBV10-1 and TRBJ2-7, with 8 bases matching TRBD2. The CDR3 covers 15 residues. V lost 2 bases to trimming and J lost 0 bases; unmatched junction nucleotides: 3. Germline CDR1 WNHNN, CDR2 SYGVQD (reference sequence). The CDR3 protein is CASSEAGTSSYEQYV. The CDR3 nucleotides are TGCGCCAGCAGTGAGGCCGGGACTAGCTCCTACGAGCAGTACGTC.

This chain links TRBV6-5 with TRBJ2-7, with 8 bases identical to TRBD1. The length of the CDR3 is 14 residues. The germline V gene has CDR1 MNHEY and CDR2 SVGAGI. V shed 10 bases, J shed 1 base, and the junction held 9 bases outside the gene matches. CDR3 sequence reads: CAIESGTGSYEQYF. The CDR3 nucleotides read TGTGCCATAGAGTCCGGGACAGGTTCCTACGAGCAGTACTTC.

This chain joins TRBV24-1 and TRBJ2-2; D possibly corresponds to TRBD2 (6 bases). The V and J ends lost 4 bases and 3 bases respectively, with 26 bases between them. CDR3 length: 20 residues. From germline, CDR1 is KGHDR and CDR2 SFDVKD. CDR3 in amino acids: CATSDRPTREKRSYTGELFF. Here the CDR3 DNA reads TGTGCCACCAGTGACCGGCCGACTAGGGAGAAGCGAAGTTACACCGGGGAGCTGTTTTTT.

The rearrangement uses TRBV18 and TRBJ2-2; D is ambiguous. The CDR3 loop spans 15 amino acids. Germline CDR1 and CDR2: KGHSH and LQKENI. V was cut by 0 bases and J by 1 base, with 6 bases left in between. The CDR3 sequence: CASSPPVRNTGELFF. CDR3 in DNA: TGTGCCAGCTCACCACCGGTGCGGAACACCGGGGAGCTGTTTTTT.

The genes are TRBV6-5 and TRBJ1-4; no clear D. With 2 bases removed from V and 7 bases from J, the gap between germline ends came to 14 bases. Germline V gene lookup returns CDR1 MNHEY and CDR2 SVGAGI. This CDR3 contains 15 residues. CDR3 protein: CASSYLGGPGEKLFF. CDR3 bases: TGTGCCAGCAGTTACCTGGGAGGACCGGGTGAAAAACTGTTTTTT.

The chain combines TRBV30 with TRBJ1-5; no firm D call. CDR1 is GTSNPN, CDR2 SVGIG, per germline (reference sequence). This CDR3 is 15 amino acids long. Trimming took 5 bases from V and 1 from J, leaving 15 bases between them. CDR3 DNA: TGTGCCTGGGACCTCGGGGAAGGGAGCAATCAGCCCCAGCATTTT. Translation gives CAWDLGEGSNQPQHF.

The chain recombines TRBV30 with TRBJ1-1, with TRBD1 matching 8 bases. V gave up 2 bases and J gave up 5 bases; unmatched junction bases: 4. The CDR3 has 13 residues. Looked up from germline, CDR1 is GTSNPN and CDR2 is SVGIG (reference sequence). The CDR3 nucleotides read TGTGCCTGGAGTAGGACAGGGCAAACTGAAGCTTTCTTT. It encodes CAWSRTGQTEAFF.

This chain connects TRBV4-3 to TRBJ2-1; 9 nucleotides line up with TRBD2. This CDR3 is 15 amino acids long. V dropped 1 base and J dropped 8; count of bases not matched to a gene: 6. CDR1 LGHNA and CDR2 YSLEER come from the germline V gene. CDR3 in amino acids: CASSQGLSGGDEQFF. DNA of the CDR3: TGCGCCAGCAGCCAAGGGCTTAGCGGGGGCGATGAGCAGTTCTTC.

This chain connects TRBV2 to TRBJ1-1, with a tentative D call TRBD1 (6 bases). The CDR3 runs to 14 residues. The V and J ends lost 7 bases and 1 base respectively, with 13 bases between them. Germline V gene sequence: CDR1 SNHLY, CDR2 FYNNEI. CDR3 amino acids: CASNLQGRNTEAFF. Here the CDR3 DNA reads TGTGCCAGCAATTTACAGGGTAGGAACACTGAAGCTTTCTTT. Based on the CDR3 plus reference TRBV2 and TRBJ1-1, the full variable domain is EPEVTQTPSHQVTQMGQEVILRCVPISNHLYFYWYRQILGQKVEFLVSFYNNEISEKSEIFDDQFSVERPDGSNFTLKIRSTKLEDSAMYFCASNLQGRNTEAFFGQGTRLTVV.